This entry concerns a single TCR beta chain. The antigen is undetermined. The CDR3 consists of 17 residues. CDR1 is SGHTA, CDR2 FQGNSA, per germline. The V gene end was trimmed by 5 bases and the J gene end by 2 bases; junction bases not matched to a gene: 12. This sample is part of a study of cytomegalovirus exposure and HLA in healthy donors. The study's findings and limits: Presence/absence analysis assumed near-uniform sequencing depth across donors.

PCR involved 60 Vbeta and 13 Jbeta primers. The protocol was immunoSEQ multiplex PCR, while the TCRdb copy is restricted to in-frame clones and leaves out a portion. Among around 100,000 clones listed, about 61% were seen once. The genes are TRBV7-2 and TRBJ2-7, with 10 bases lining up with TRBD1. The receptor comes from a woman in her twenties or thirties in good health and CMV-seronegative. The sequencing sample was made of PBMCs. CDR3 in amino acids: CASSVGAGTGVPYEQYF. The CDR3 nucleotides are TGTGCCAGCAGCGTAGGGGCTGGGACAGGGGTTCCCTACGAGCAGTACTTC.